The clone carrying this T cell receptor beta chain was detected once. Germline-derived CDR1 and CDR2 are MRHNA and SNTAGT. CDR3 length: 16 residues. V lost 6 bases to trimming and J lost 0 bases, with 12 bases between them. The entry originates in a study of blood T cell repertoires in COVID-19. Only in-frame clones appear in the TCRdb table, and some are missing; sequencing was by immunoSEQ multiplex PCR. The repertoire has about 300,000 clones, 84% of them found once; the top ten carry over 1.3%. Sequencing input: peripheral blood. V usage is TRBV6-4 and J usage is TRBJ1-6; the D gene is possibly TRBD1 (6 bases). The receptor was isolated from a human donor with COVID-19, enrolled during active disease. The donor label of this sample is uncertain. Written as DNA, the CDR3 is TGTGCCAGCAGAAAAGAAGGGGGCTCCTATAATTCACCCCTCCACTTT. It translates to CASRKEGGSYNSPLHF.